The 32 T cell receptor beta chains listed next were all sequenced from one sample in a study of CD8+CD57+ T cells in acquired aplastic anemia. Genomic DNA templated the TCR beta VDJ and CDR3 profiling. TCRdb called the reads again in MiXCR, with one record for every CDR3 protein. The sample consists of tens of thousands of distinct CDR3 sequences, approximately 45% of them appearing once. The material sequenced was sorted CD4+, CD8+, or CD8+CD57+ T cells (not recorded which) from PBMCs. Every receptor here comes from a human donor in good health, serving as a control.

This clonotype occurred a few times. This chain uses TRBV29-1 with TRBJ1-1; the D is unclear. Germline CDR1 reads SQVTM; CDR2 reads ANQGSEA. The CDR3 is made up of 10 amino acids. V lost 6 bases and J lost 8, with 10 bases in between. DNA of the CDR3: TGCAGCGTGTTCGACGGAGAAGCTTTCTTT. It translates to CSVFDGEAFF.

The chain carries TRBV19 and TRBJ2-5; 10 bases fit TRBD1. The CDR3 runs to 14 residues. Trimming removed 5 bases from V and 4 bases from J; junction bases left unmatched: 4. Germline V gives CDR1 LNHDA, CDR2 SQIVND (reference sequence). This chain's CDR3 is CASSARTGGETQYF. Here the CDR3 DNA reads TGTGCCAGTAGTGCCCGGACAGGGGGAGAGACCCAGTACTTC.

V gene TRBV2 combines with J gene TRBJ2-2, with 7 bases lining up with TRBD1. The germline V gene encodes CDR1 SNHLY and CDR2 FYNNEI. J lost 4 bases, V lost 3 bases, and 5 bases had no gene match. This CDR3 has 15 amino acids. This CDR3 reads CASSEGDRLTGELFF. Written as DNA, the CDR3 is TGTGCCAGCAGTGAGGGGGACAGACTCACCGGGGAGCTGTTTTTT.

V gene TRBV15 combines with J gene TRBJ1-2; tentative D call: TRBD1 (5 bases). Germline V CDR1 and CDR2: LNHNV, YYDKDF (reference sequence). V gave up 0 bases and J gave up 8 bases, with 19 bases separating them. The CDR3 extends over 16 amino acids. CDR3 bases: TGTGCCACCAGCAGAGAAAACTCGGACACCTATGCGGGCTACACCTTC. Encoded protein: CATSRENSDTYAGYTF.

This clonotype was counted many times. CDR3 DNA sequence: TGTGCCAGCAGTGACTCCCGGGGGTATGGCTACACCTTC. Residues: CASSDSRGYGYTF. This chain connects TRBV2 to TRBJ1-2, with a weak D call TRBD1 (5 bases). Deletions cut 3 bases from V and 5 bases from J, with 10 bases between. Germline V gene data show CDR1 as SNHLY and CDR2 as FYNNEI. The CDR3 loop spans 13 amino acids. Together with reference TRBV2 and TRBJ1-2, the CDR3 gives the full variable domain: EPEVTQTPSHQVTQMGQEVILRCVPISNHLYFYWYRQILGQKVEFLVSFYNNEISEKSEIFDDQFSVERPDGSNFTLKIRSTKLEDSAMYFCASSDSRGYGYTFGSGTRLTVV.

This clonotype was seen repeatedly, ten times or more. The chain joins TRBV24-1 to TRBJ1-2, with 10 bases identical to TRBD1. CDR1 is KGHDR and CDR2 is SFDVKD in the germline V gene. J was trimmed by 4 bases and V by 2 bases; bases with no gene match: 6. This CDR3 is 16 amino acids long. CDR3 protein: CATSDSTGTGVYGYTF. The CDR3 DNA reads TGTGCCACCAGTGATTCGACCGGGACAGGGGTCTATGGCTACACCTTC.

This clonotype was counted between two and nine times. With a much larger clone just one base away, this may be a read error. This chain uses TRBV25-1 with TRBJ2-3; TRBD1 or TRBD2 may be the D gene (5 bases each). There are 13 residues in the CDR3. The germline V and J ends were trimmed by 6 bases and 2 bases, with 9 bases remaining between them. Germline-derived CDR1 and CDR2 are MGHDK and SYGVNS. CDR3 residues: CASSTGTTDTQYF. CDR3 coding DNA: TGTGCCAGCAGCACCGGGACCACAGATACGCAGTATTTT.

This clonotype showed up just once. V and J are TRBV11-3 and TRBJ1-2, with TRBD1 identical over 7 bases. J was trimmed by 1 base and V by 0 bases; bases with no gene match: 2. Germline CDR1 SGHNT, CDR2 YENEEA. This CDR3 has 15 amino acids. In DNA form, the CDR3 reads TGTGCCAGCAGCTTAGAGAGGACAGGTAACTATGGCTACACCTTC. This gives the protein CASSLERTGNYGYTF.

At least ten counts were recorded for this clonotype. The chain carries TRBV19 and TRBJ2-2; TRBD2 might be the D (6 bases). Trimming pared 7 bases from V and 6 bases from J, leaving 12 bases between. Germline V gene sequence: CDR1 LNHDA, CDR2 SQIVND (reference sequence). This CDR3 spans 13 amino acids. The CDR3: CASTLASPGELFF. For the CDR3, the DNA is TGTGCCAGTACTCTAGCGTCGCCCGGGGAGCTGTTTTTT. The whole variable domain, filled in from reference TRBV19 and TRBJ2-2, reads DGGITQSPKYLFRKEGQNVTLSCEQNLNHDAMYWYRQDPGQGLRLIYYSQIVNDFQKGDIAEGYSVSREKKESFPLTVTSAQKNPTAFYLCASTLASPGELFFGEGSRLTVL.

V and J are TRBV7-6 and TRBJ1-2, with D maybe TRBD1 (6 bases). This CDR3 is built from 16 residues. Germline V gene lookup returns CDR1 SGHVS and CDR2 FNYEAQ. The V and J ends lost 5 bases and 2 bases respectively, with 18 bases between them. CDR3 in DNA: TGTGCCAGCAGCCCCTCGTGGGGGCCCACGAACTATGGCTACACCTTC. Translating gives CASSPSWGPTNYGYTF.

V gene TRBV20-1 combines with J gene TRBJ1-5; 7 bases match TRBD1. There are 12 residues in the CDR3. The germline V gene encodes CDR1 DFQATT and CDR2 SNEGSKA (reference sequence). J was trimmed by 6 bases and V by 3 bases; bases with no gene match: 2. In DNA form, the CDR3 reads TGCAGTGCTAGGGGGGACAGTCAGCCCCAGCATTTT. Amino acids: CSARGDSQPQHF.

This clonotype appeared a few times. For the CDR3, the DNA is TGCGCCAGCAGCCAAGGGGACAAGGGGGGGTATGGCTACACCTTC. Translation gives CASSQGDKGGYGYTF. This chain uses TRBV4-1 with TRBJ1-2, with D possibly TRBD1 on 6 matching bases. This CDR3 has 15 residues. Germline loops: CDR1 MGHRA, CDR2 YSYEKL. V dropped 1 base and J dropped 5 bases, with 14 bases sitting between them.

This clonotype has a count of ten or more. The rearrangement uses TRBV6-5 and TRBJ1-2; weak D call: TRBD1 (5 bases). This CDR3 has 15 amino acids. Germline CDR1 is MNHEY and CDR2 is SVGAGI. The V end was cut by 6 bases, the J end by 5 bases, with 19 bases between. CDR3 protein: CASSYDSTVYYGYTF. The DNA for the CDR3 is TGTGCCAGCAGCTACGACAGCACCGTTTATTATGGCTACACCTTC.

J is TRBJ2-7 and V is TRBV19; weak D call: TRBD1 (6 bases). Germline V gene lookup returns CDR1 LNHDA and CDR2 SQIVND (reference sequence). The CDR3 spans 14 residues. V was cut by 6 bases and J by 0 bases, with 12 bases left in between. The CDR3 loop reads CASRGTINSYEQYF. In nucleotides, the CDR3 is TGTGCCAGTAGGGGGACAATTAACTCCTACGAGCAGTACTTC.

This clonotype was picked up many times. CDR3 DNA sequence: TGTGCCAGCAGCTCACCGGGTGGGGACACTAGCACAGATACGCAGTATTTT. This sequence encodes CASSSPGGDTSTDTQYF. This chain connects TRBV11-2 to TRBJ2-3; D might be TRBD1 (6 bases). The length of the CDR3 is 17 residues. Looked up from germline, CDR1 is SGHAT and CDR2 is FQNNGV. V dropped 4 bases and J dropped 0 bases, with 17 bases sitting between them.

This clonotype has a handful of counts. J is TRBJ1-5 and V is TRBV19; maybe TRBD1 (5 bases). With 9 bases removed from V and 7 bases from J, the gap between germline ends came to 19 bases. Germline CDR1 reads LNHDA; CDR2 reads SQIVND (reference sequence). The CDR3 runs to 14 residues. Here the CDR3 reads CASSEGLGGQPQHF. DNA of the CDR3: TGTGCCAGCTCGGAGGGACTTGGGGGGCAGCCCCAGCATTTT.

This clonotype showed up many times. The V call is TRBV24-1, the J call TRBJ1-2; tentatively, D is TRBD1 (5 bases). V was shortened by 5 bases and J by 5 bases, with 17 bases between the two germline ends. This CDR3 contains 15 residues. Germline CDR1 and CDR2: KGHDR and SFDVKD. CDR3 amino acids: CATSGPSGGLYGYTF. CDR3 DNA sequence: TGTGCCACCAGTGGCCCCTCCGGGGGTCTATATGGCTACACCTTC.

The chain is built from TRBV29-1 and TRBJ1-2; unclear D gene. Looked up from germline, CDR1 is SQVTM and CDR2 is ANQGSEA. The CDR3 contains 13 residues. V was pared by 0 bases and J by 6 bases, with 11 bases between. CDR3 amino acids: CSVEESFEDGYTF. Written as DNA, the CDR3 is TGCAGCGTTGAAGAAAGTTTCGAGGATGGCTACACCTTC.

The gene calls are TRBV2 and TRBJ2-7, with D unclear. The CDR3 is 11 residues long. Germline V gene sequence: CDR1 SNHLY, CDR2 FYNNEI. V lost 3 bases, J lost 1 base, and 1 base lay in between. CDR3 in amino acids: CASSDSYEQYF. Here the CDR3 DNA reads TGTGCCAGCAGTGATTCCTACGAGCAGTACTTC.

The chain employs TRBV2 and TRBJ1-1; D gene unclear. The CDR3 loop spans 13 amino acids. Trimming pared 6 bases from V and 4 bases from J, leaving 12 bases between. Germline V gene sequence: CDR1 SNHLY, CDR2 FYNNEI. CDR3 residues: CASRPGRSTEAFF. The CDR3 DNA follows: TGTGCCAGCAGGCCCGGGAGGAGCACTGAAGCTTTCTTT.

The table lists this clonotype with many counts. The chain carries TRBV19 and TRBJ1-5, with D uncertain. Trimming took off 3 bases at V and 1 base at J, with 10 bases between the two ends. Germline CDR1 LNHDA, CDR2 SQIVND (reference sequence). The CDR3 extends over 15 amino acids. The CDR3 region has the DNA TGTGCCAGTAGTATTGGGGTGGGCAGCAATCAGCCCCAGCATTTT. It codes for CASSIGVGSNQPQHF.

With regard to this clonotype: A much larger clone lies one base from this, so it may be a read error. This sequence joins TRBV5-4 and TRBJ1-1; D is unresolved. CDR1 SGHNT and CDR2 YYREEE come from the germline V gene (reference sequence). This CDR3 is 11 amino acids long. The CDR3 nucleotides are TGTGCCAGCAGCTCCCGGGCAGAAGTTTTCTTT. Translation: CASSSRAEVFF.

The chain links TRBV2 to TRBJ2-1; TRBD1 matches 8 bases. This CDR3 comprises 13 residues. Germline lookup yields CDR1 SNHLY and CDR2 FYNNEI. Germline trimming cut 6 bases from V and 9 bases from J; bases unmatched to any gene: 7. Here the CDR3 reads CASSTDRGGEQFF. The CDR3 nucleotides are TGTGCCAGCAGCACAGACAGGGGAGGTGAGCAGTTCTTC.

The chain joins TRBV15 to TRBJ1-2; 9 nucleotides match TRBD1. This CDR3 has 15 amino acids. V lost 3 bases and J lost 7; bases outside the gene matches: 9. In germline, CDR1 is LNHNV, CDR2 YYDKDF (reference sequence). The CDR3 coding sequence is TGTGCCACCAGCAGGGATAACAGGGGGCAGGGTGGCTACACCTTC. It translates to CATSRDNRGQGGYTF. The whole variable domain, filled in from reference TRBV15 and TRBJ1-2, reads DAMVIQNPRYQVTQFGKPVTLSCSQTLNHNVMYWYQQKSSQAPKLLFHYYDKDFNNEADTPDNFQSRRPNTSFCFLDIRSPGLGDTAMYLCATSRDNRGQGGYTFGSGTRLTVV.

A word on this clonotype: Possible read error: a much larger clone is one base away. Because the CDR3 is missing its conserved closing phenylalanine or tryptophan, this is likely a read error. The V gene is TRBV10-3, the J gene TRBJ2-7; TRBD1 is a possible D gene (6 bases). This CDR3 has 17 amino acids. The germline V gene encodes CDR1 ENHRY and CDR2 SYGVKD. CDR3 DNA: TGTGCCAGCAGTGACCCCCCTAGGGGACAAAGCTCCTACGAGCAGTACCTC. Translation: CASSDPPRGQSSYEQYL.

This clonotype was counted many times. The CDR3 sequence is CASSAGQITEAFF. In DNA, the CDR3 is TGTGCCAGCAGCGCGGGACAGATCACTGAAGCTTTCTTT. The chain is built from TRBV11-2 and TRBJ1-1; 7 bases are a match to TRBD1. Germline V lookup: CDR1 SGHAT, CDR2 FQNNGV. V was clipped by 5 bases and J by 4 bases; unmatched bases: 4. CDR3 length: 13 amino acids.

There are a few counts of this clonotype. V is TRBV12-3 or TRBV12-4 and J is TRBJ1-3, with 11 bases lining up with TRBD1. V lost 6 bases to trimming and J lost 8 bases; unmatched junction nucleotides: 15. The length of the CDR3 is 17 residues. This chain's CDR3 is CASSMADRGLLDDTIYF. CDR3 nucleotide sequence: TGTGCCAGCAGCATGGCGGACAGGGGGCTCCTGGATGACACCATATATTTT.

V usage is TRBV10-1 and J usage is TRBJ1-1; D may be TRBD1 (5 bases). Germline V lookup: CDR1 WNHNN, CDR2 SYGVQD (reference sequence). This CDR3 comprises 14 residues. Trimming left V 3 bases short and J 4 bases short, with 12 bases between. The CDR3 region has the DNA TGCGCCAGCAGTGAAGGACAAGGGATCACTGAAGCTTTCTTT. Protein: CASSEGQGITEAFF.

The J gene is TRBJ1-1, the V gene TRBV10-3; D may be TRBD1 (5 bases). V dropped 10 bases and J dropped 5 bases, with 11 bases sitting between them. This CDR3 is built from 11 residues. Per germline, CDR1 ENHRY and CDR2 SYGVKD. The CDR3 DNA sequence: TGTGCCACCTCTGGGGGGACTGAAGCTTTCTTT. Translating gives CATSGGTEAFF.

This CDR3 is CSVCGTSGSSKEQYF. The CDR3 nucleotides read TGCAGCGTTTGCGGGACTAGCGGGAGTTCGAAAGAGCAGTACTTC. V usage is TRBV29-1 and J usage is TRBJ2-7; TRBD2 matches 14 bases. The CDR3 sequence is 15 residues long. Per germline, CDR1 SQVTM and CDR2 ANQGSEA. Trimming at V came to 5 bases and at J to 7 bases, leaving 10 bases not matched to a gene.

This clonotype was observed at least ten times. The V gene is TRBV28, the J gene TRBJ2-2, with TRBD1 matching over 7 bases. Losses at the gene ends were 2 bases for V and 7 bases for J; bases not matched to a gene: 10. CDR3 length equals 16 residues. The germline V gene has CDR1 MDHEN and CDR2 SYDVKM. DNA for the CDR3: TGTGCCAGCAGTTTAAACCCTACGACAGGGATCGGGGAGCTGTTTTTT. This translates into CASSLNPTTGIGELFF.

This clonotype occurred once. This chain joins TRBV10-1 and TRBJ2-1; 12 bases line up with TRBD2. V shed 5 bases, J shed 10 bases, and the junction held 9 bases outside the gene matches. The germline CDR1 and CDR2 sequences are WNHNN and SYGVQD (reference sequence). This CDR3 is 15 amino acids long. The CDR3: CASSKSGLAGSEQFF. In DNA, the CDR3 is TGCGCCAGCAGTAAATCCGGACTAGCGGGATCAGAGCAGTTCTTC.